This TCR beta chain was documented in a study of T cell changes during pregnancy in multiple sclerosis (dated 2019 in TCRdb). Regarding the complete study: The study examined how the T cell repertoire changed over the course of pregnancy in women with multiple sclerosis.

CDR1 and CDR2, looked up from the germline V gene, are LGHNA and YSLEER. V was cut back by 0 bases and J by 3 bases, leaving a gap of 6 bases between them. The CDR3, from cysteine to phenylalanine, totals 14 residues. Of the read, only the CDR3 DNA is kept; its 42 bases are in frame from base 1. Libraries were made using the immunoSEQ multiplex PCR assay. This is the immuneACCESS table as TCRdb keeps it, with only in-frame sequences that have V and J called. A part of the clones is gone; compared with another copy, unresolved V genes explain less than half, and the rest is unexplained. The sample table shows 55,000 to 75,000 clones, and roughly 92% are seen once. The ten biggest clones cover 3% to 4% of the sample. To note about this clone: Its antigen remains undetermined. Base-call qualities are not available, and no considerably larger clone is one nucleotide away.

The sequence derives from a female donor with multiple sclerosis, enrolled in a pregnancy study. The sequence links TRBV4-3 to TRBJ2-1, with no D gene named confidently. The input for sequencing was CD8+ T cells from peripheral blood mononuclear cells, taken in the second trimester of pregnancy. CDR3 region: CASSQEASYNEQFF. The DNA is TGCGCCAGCAGCCAAGAGGCTAGCTACAATGAGCAGTTCTTC.